The next 15 T cell receptor beta chains were all read from a single sample in a study of T cells in tuberculosis. The sample's time point: new active TB diagnosis, blood taken before or within 7 days of starting treatment. Profiled with immunoSEQ multiplex PCR; TCRdb holds only in-frame clones, not every one. Of 25,000 to 35,000 clones listed, about 83% were seen once; the top ten hold more than 4%. The material was PBMCs, obtained at tuberculosis diagnosis. These receptors were taken from an adult with tuberculosis.

This rearrangement joins TRBV30 to TRBJ1-4; D possibly corresponds to TRBD1 (6 bases). This CDR3 spans 14 amino acids. V lost 4 bases and J lost 8, with 17 bases in between. CDR1 GTSNPN and CDR2 SVGIG come from the germline V gene (reference sequence). Here the CDR3 reads CAWNLGATGEKLFF. The CDR3 DNA reads as TGTGCCTGGAACCTGGGGGCTACGGGGGAAAAACTGTTTTTT.

This sequence joins TRBV4-1 and TRBJ2-3, with 12 bases lining up with TRBD1. Germline V lookup: CDR1 MGHRA, CDR2 YSYEKL. The CDR3 is 17 amino acids. J was trimmed by 4 bases and V by 0 bases; bases with no gene match: 5. This CDR3 is CASSQDGTGGGSDTQYF. In DNA form, the CDR3 reads TGCGCCAGCAGCCAAGACGGGACAGGGGGCGGGTCAGATACGCAGTATTTT.

This clone was seen more than once but under ten times. This specimen includes other DNA sequences encoding the same CDR3. The chain recombines TRBV27 with TRBJ2-1; 10 bases line up with TRBD1. The V segment lost 6 bases and the J segment 9 bases; nucleotides outside the gene matches: 11. The CDR3 covers 15 residues. Germline V gene sequence: CDR1 MNHEY, CDR2 SMNVEV (reference sequence). CDR3 in amino acids: CASSQEWTGGTEQFF. As DNA, the CDR3 is TGTGCCAGCAGCCAGGAATGGACAGGGGGAACTGAGCAGTTCTTC.

The V call is TRBV10-3, the J call TRBJ1-3; TRBD1 matches 11 bases. Germline values: CDR1 ENHRY, CDR2 SYGVKD. V lost 7 bases and J lost 0; bases outside the gene matches: 14. This CDR3 is built from 19 residues. The CDR3 sequence is CAITEGGQGVSYSGNTIYF. The DNA of the CDR3 is TGTGCCATCACTGAAGGGGGACAGGGGGTTTCTTACTCTGGAAACACCATATATTTT.

This rearrangement joins TRBV15 to TRBJ2-7; 13 positions agree with TRBD2. CDR3 length: 16 amino acids. Losses at the gene ends were 5 bases for V and 7 bases for J; bases not matched to a gene: 11. Germline CDR1 is LNHNV and CDR2 is YYDKDF (reference sequence). The CDR3 sequence: CATSDHSPGLAGEQYF. The CDR3 region has the DNA TGTGCCACCAGCGACCATTCACCGGGACTAGCGGGGGAGCAGTACTTC.

The chain links TRBV7-2 to TRBJ2-7; 10 bases line up with TRBD2. CDR3 length: 15 amino acids. CDR1 and CDR2 from the germline V gene are SGHTA and FQGNSA. The V segment lost 7 bases and the J segment 0 bases; nucleotides outside the gene matches: 6. In nucleotides, the CDR3 is TGTGCCAGCACCTTTAGCGGGGGGTCCTCCTACGAGCAGTACTTC. It translates to CASTFSGGSSYEQYF.

The chain has TRBV15 and TRBJ1-5; 7 nucleotides agree with TRBD1. J was trimmed by 3 bases and V by 3 bases; bases with no gene match: 8. Looked up from germline, CDR1 is LNHNV and CDR2 is YYDKDF (reference sequence). The CDR3 sequence is 16 residues long. The CDR3 spells CATSRGPTGSNQPQHF. In DNA, the CDR3 is TGTGCCACCAGCAGGGGGCCGACAGGGTCCAATCAGCCCCAGCATTTT.

The rearrangement joins TRBV6-6 to TRBJ2-1; the match to TRBD2 covers 7 bases. CDR1 and CDR2 (germline): MNHNY, SVGAGI (reference sequence). The J segment lost 9 bases and the V segment lost 2 bases, leaving 7 bases of the junction unmatched. CDR3 length: 14 residues. CDR3 protein: CASSYRGSWGEQFF. The CDR3 DNA follows: TGTGCCAGCAGTTACCGCGGGAGTTGGGGTGAGCAGTTCTTC.

The V gene is TRBV27, the J gene TRBJ2-6, with 9 bases aligning to TRBD1. The CDR3 totals 16 residues. Germline V lookup: CDR1 MNHEY, CDR2 SMNVEV (reference sequence). V trimming: 1 base; J trimming: 3 bases; junction bases outside the gene matches: 1. The CDR3, as DNA: TGTGCCAGCAGTTTATGGACAGGGGTTGGGGCCAACGTCCTGACTTTC. Encoded protein: CASSLWTGVGANVLTF.

This sequence joins TRBV27 and TRBJ1-5, with 7 positions matching TRBD1. Germline CDR1 is MNHEY and CDR2 is SMNVEV (reference sequence). The CDR3 is 15 residues long. Trimming at V came to 8 bases and at J to 0 bases, leaving 7 bases not matched to a gene. This CDR3 is CASSTQGYSNQPQHF. CDR3 nucleotide sequence: TGTGCCAGCTCTACACAGGGGTATAGCAATCAGCCCCAGCATTTT.

V gene TRBV13 combines with J gene TRBJ1-4, with 8 bases that match TRBD1. Trimming removed 5 bases from V and 7 bases from J; junction bases left unmatched: 12. The germline V gene encodes CDR1 PRHDT and CDR2 FYEKMQ (reference sequence). The CDR3 spans 16 residues. Here the CDR3 reads CASSPKTRGRSEKLFF. Written as DNA, the CDR3 is TGTGCCAGCAGCCCGAAGACCAGGGGGCGCAGTGAAAAACTGTTTTTT.

The chain couples TRBV5-5 to TRBJ2-7; the match to TRBD1 covers 12 bases. The CDR3 extends over 16 amino acids. V was clipped by 1 base and J by 1 base; unmatched bases: 3. Germline V gene sequence: CDR1 SGHKS, CDR2 YYEKEE (reference sequence). Here the CDR3 reads CASSLPGQGASYEQYF. In nucleotides, the CDR3 is TGTGCCAGCAGCTTGCCGGGACAGGGGGCGTCCTACGAGCAGTACTTC.

The chain combines TRBV27 with TRBJ1-2; TRBD1 matches at 7 bases. The CDR3 has 18 amino acids. V was pared by 5 bases and J by 0 bases, with 15 bases of the junction left unmatched. Germline CDR1 is MNHEY and CDR2 is SMNVEV (reference sequence). The CDR3 reads CASSLEGARRPTNYGYTF. The DNA of the CDR3 is TGTGCCAGCAGTCTCGAGGGGGCGAGACGACCTACTAACTATGGCTACACCTTC.

The chain joins TRBV5-6 to TRBJ2-7; TRBD1 matches 11 bases. There are 15 residues in the CDR3. With 4 bases clipped from V and 5 bases from J, the junction kept 8 bases outside the gene matches. The V gene's germline CDR1 is SGHDT and CDR2 YYEEEE. CDR3 sequence: CASSQGTGGHHEQYF. CDR3 sequence (DNA): TGTGCCAGCAGCCAGGGGACAGGGGGACACCACGAGCAGTACTTC.

This sequence joins TRBV6-1 and TRBJ1-2; TRBD1 agrees at 11 bases. CDR1 MNHNS and CDR2 SASEGT come from the germline V gene. CDR3 length: 15 residues. Unmatched junction bases numbered 5, after V lost 5 bases and J lost 3 bases. This CDR3 reads CASSIRTGGDYGYTF. The CDR3 nucleotides read TGTGCCAGCAGTATACGGACAGGGGGCGACTATGGCTACACCTTC.